A selection of T cell receptor beta chains follows, all from one sample in a study of blood T cell repertoires in COVID-19. TCRdb keeps only in-frame clones here, not all; method: immunoSEQ multiplex PCR. The data contain about 180,000 clones, over 80% of them seen just once; the ten biggest clones take up about 7%. The sequenced sample consisted of peripheral blood. Receptors were obtained from a woman aged 40 to 50 with COVID-19, enrolled during active disease. The CDR3 runs from the conserved cysteine through the conserved F or W. A D gene is named only where the DNA matches it firmly. The size of a clone is reported for some rows only, either as once, few or many, or as a class for expanded clones.

clone size	D gene	V gene	J gene	CDR3 DNA	CDR3 protein
NA	TRBD2	TRBV6-2/TRBV6-3	TRBJ2-7	TGTGCCAGCAGTTACTCGGGGGCTAGCGGGAGATACGAGCAGTACTTC	CASSYSGASGRYEQYF
NA	NA	TRBV27	TRBJ1-1	TGTGCCTCCTCGGGACTGATTAACACTGAAGCTTTCTTT	CASSGLINTEAFF
NA	NA	TRBV2	TRBJ2-3	TGTGCCAGCAGTGTAGACAGAAAAACTTACCGGGATACGCAGTATTTT	CASSVDRKTYRDTQYF
NA	NA	TRBV19	TRBJ2-2	TGTGCCAGTAGTATAATTCCAACCGGGGAGCTGTTTTTT	CASSIIPTGELFF
NA	NA	TRBV6-5	TRBJ1-5	TGTGCCAGCAGTTACACGAGCGCGACAGATCAGCCCCAGCATTTT	CASSYTSATDQPQHF
NA	TRBD1	TRBV6-5	TRBJ1-1	TGTGCCAGCAGTTCCCCGACAGGGAAGGGTGAAGCTTTCTTT	CASSSPTGKGEAFF
many	NA	TRBV9	TRBJ2-5	TGTGCCAGCAGCGTAGGGGGGCCCCAGTACTTC	CASSVGGPQYF
NA	TRBD2	TRBV2	TRBJ2-2	TGTGCCAGCACCTTAATCGGACCTCAGCGGGGCGGGGAGCTGTTTTTT	CASTLIGPQRGGELFF
NA	NA	TRBV11-2	TRBJ2-5	TGTGCCAGCAGCTTAGCCTCCCCGGCCCAGTACTTC	CASSLASPAQYF
few	NA	TRBV24-1	TRBJ2-2	TGTGCCACCAGTGATTCCGCCAGGCCGGTGGGCACCGGGGAGCTGTTTTTT	CATSDSARPVGTGELFF
NA	TRBD1	TRBV4-2	TRBJ2-7	TGTGCCAGCAGCCAATCCGGGACAGGGTTCGACGAGCAGTACTTC	CASSQSGTGFDEQYF
NA	TRBD1	TRBV7-9	TRBJ2-2	TGTGCCAGCAGCTTTTGGACAGGGCGGATTCTTACCGGGGAGCTGTTTTTT	CASSFWTGRILTGELFF
few	TRBD1	TRBV18	TRBJ1-3	TGTGCCAGCTCACCAGGACAGGATCCGAACACCATATATTTT	CASSPGQDPNTIYF
once	TRBD2	TRBV29-1	TRBJ2-1	TGCAGCATAGGACTAGCGGGGTCCTACAATGAGCAGTTCTTC	CSIGLAGSYNEQFF
NA	TRBD2	TRBV6-2/TRBV6-3	TRBJ2-7	TGTGCCAGCAGCCCGGGGGTAGCGGGATCCTACGAGCAGTACTTC	CASSPGVAGSYEQYF
NA	NA	TRBV18	TRBJ1-3	TGTGCCAGCTCAAAGGACAACTCTGGAAACACCATATATTTT	CASSKDNSGNTIYF
NA	NA	TRBV7-9	TRBJ1-4	TGTGCCAGCAGCTTAGGGAGGGTCCTAACGAATGAAAAACTGTTTTTT	CASSLGRVLTNEKLFF
NA	TRBD1	TRBV5-1	TRBJ2-5	TGCGCCAGCAGCACTACTCCCGGGACAGGGGGGGAGACCCAGTACTTC	CASSTTPGTGGETQYF
few	TRBD2	TRBV7-2	TRBJ2-1	TGTGCCAGCAGCTCCTGGACTAGCGGGGGGCCTGTACAGTTCTTC	CASSSWTSGGPVQFF
NA	TRBD1	TRBV3-1/TRBV3-2	TRBJ1-1	TGTGCCAGCAGCCGAAAACAGGGGTTCACTGAAGCTTTCTTT	CASSRKQGFTEAFF
NA	NA	TRBV7-3	TRBJ2-5	TGTGCCAGCAGCTTAGGGCGACGGGAGACCCAGTACTTC	CASSLGRRETQYF
NA	NA	TRBV12-5	TRBJ2-1	TGTGCTAGTGGTTTGGTATTACAGGGTTACAATGAGCAGTTCTTC	CASGLVLQGYNEQFF
NA	NA	TRBV27	TRBJ2-7	TGTGCCAGCAGTACCGACGGGGCAGGGGGGATCAACGAGCAGTACTTC	CASSTDGAGGINEQYF
NA	NA	TRBV27	TRBJ1-1	TGTGCCAGCAGCTACGGGGGGGGGCGTCGATTTACGTCTGAAGCTTTCTTT	CASSYGGGRRFTSEAFF
once	TRBD1	TRBV6-5	TRBJ1-2	TGTGCCAGCAGTTACGCCTCCGGGACAGGGGACTACACCTTC	CASSYASGTGDYTF
NA	NA	TRBV27	TRBJ1-1	TGTGCCAGCAGTTACGACAGAAACACTGAAGCTTTCTTT	CASSYDRNTEAFF
NA	NA	TRBV28	TRBJ1-6	TGTGCCAGCAGTTCAGGAGGGGAACGCTCACCCCTCCACTTT	CASSSGGERSPLHF
NA	NA	TRBV15	TRBJ2-3	TGTGCCACCAGCAGGCCCGAACAGGGTCCAGATACGCAGTATTTT	CATSRPEQGPDTQYF
NA	TRBD2	TRBV7-9	TRBJ2-1	TGTGCCAGCAGCTTGGGCCGCGGGGCGGGGGGTCCCTACAATGAGCAGTTCTTC	CASSLGRGAGGPYNEQFF
few	NA	TRBV9	TRBJ2-7	TGTGCCAGCAGCAGGGGAATCCACGAGCAGTACTTC	CASSRGIHEQYF
NA	NA	TRBV9	TRBJ2-5	TGTGCCAGCAGCGGAGAAGAGACCCAGTACTTC	CASSGEETQYF
NA	NA	TRBV5-5	TRBJ2-7	TGTGCCAGCAGCTTTTACACTAGCTCCTACGAGCAGTACTTC	CASSFYTSSYEQYF
NA	NA	TRBV6-5	TRBJ2-5	TGTGCCAGCAGAGTACAGGGACCTGCCCCCGAGACCCAGTACTTC	CASRVQGPAPETQYF
NA	NA	TRBV19	TRBJ2-1	TGTGCCAGTAGTATAGGGCAGGTTTACAATGAGCAGTTCTTC	CASSIGQVYNEQFF
NA	NA	TRBV7-9	TRBJ1-6	TGTGCCAGCAGCTTATCGGTAACTTCCCTCCACTTT	CASSLSVTSLHF